The 16 T cell receptor beta chains in this list originate from one sample, sequenced in a study of breast tumors, draining lymph nodes, adjacent tissues. TCRdb re-analysed the multiplex PCR reads in MiXCR, keeping a single row per CDR3 protein. The sample holds about 63,000 distinct CDR3 sequences, around 52% seen once. The sample was breast tumor tissue. These receptors were collected from a female donor with breast cancer. Some clones in this sample may be carry-over from other donors' samples.

The CDR3: CASSGIGLYGYTF. The CDR3 DNA sequence: TGTGCCAGCAGCGGAATTGGGCTGTATGGCTACACCTTC. The genes are TRBV7-9 and TRBJ1-2; D is unclear. V gave up 5 bases and J gave up 5 bases, with 12 bases separating them. CDR1 is SEHNR and CDR2 is FQNEAQ in the germline V gene (reference sequence). This CDR3 region has 13 residues.

For this clonotype: Just one base apart from a much larger clone, this may be a read error. The chain carries TRBV9 and TRBJ2-7; D gene uncertain. The CDR3 has 20 amino acids. Germline V gene sequence: CDR1 SGDLS, CDR2 YYNGEE. The CDR3 nucleotides are TGTGTCAGCAGCGTAGGAGACCCGGGCGCATCGAGCGCCTCCTCCTACGAGCAGTACTTC. This gives the protein CVSSVGDPGASSASSYEQYF.

CDR3: CASRGLAGYNEQFF. CDR3 DNA: TGTGCCAGCAGAGGACTAGCGGGGTACAATGAGCAGTTCTTC. V is TRBV12-3 or TRBV12-4 and J is TRBJ2-1, with 12 bases aligning to TRBD2. V lost 6 bases, J lost 4 bases, and 1 base stayed unmatched. This CDR3 has 14 amino acids.

This clonotype was seen ten or more times. V gene TRBV2 combines with J gene TRBJ2-7; D remains unclear. Germline V gene sequence: CDR1 SNHLY, CDR2 FYNNEI. The CDR3 sequence is 13 residues long. Deletions cut 5 bases from V and 0 bases from J, with 8 bases between. The CDR3: CASSPDRSYEQYF. CDR3 in DNA: TGTGCCAGCAGTCCGGACCGCTCCTACGAGCAGTACTTC.

J is TRBJ2-3 and V is TRBV4-1; 13 bases are shared with TRBD2. The CDR3 is 19 residues long. The junction had 8 bases not matched to a gene; V was cut back by 0 bases and J by 2 bases. Germline V lookup: CDR1 MGHRA, CDR2 YSYEKL. CDR3 in amino acids: CASSQDPPGLAGYTDTQYF. CDR3 DNA sequence: TGCGCCAGCAGCCAAGATCCACCGGGACTAGCGGGGTACACAGATACGCAGTATTTT.

This clonotype was seen many times. J is TRBJ2-2 and V is TRBV7-2; D remains ambiguous. CDR1 and CDR2 from the germline V gene are SGHTA and FQGNSA. The CDR3 sequence is 17 residues long. V was cut by 4 bases and J by 7 bases, with 22 bases left in between. CDR3 nucleotide sequence: TGTGCCAGCAGCTCGGCCCTACTGAACCTTCGACGCGGGGAGCTGTTTTTT. It encodes CASSSALLNLRRGELFF.

The V and J genes are TRBV6-5 and TRBJ2-7; 8 nucleotides line up with TRBD2. In germline, CDR1 is MNHEY, CDR2 SVGAGI. The CDR3 length is 15 residues. V was pared by 2 bases and J by 3 bases, with 6 bases of the junction left unmatched. The CDR3 DNA reads TGTGCCAGCAGTTACGGAGCGGGAGAAAACTACGAGCAGTACTTC. It yields the protein CASSYGAGENYEQYF.

This clonotype came up a few times. This may be a read error: a much more frequent sequence differs by one nucleotide. V usage is TRBV5-4 and J usage is TRBJ2-2; D possibly matches TRBD1 or TRBD2 (5 bases each). Germline loops: CDR1 SGHNT, CDR2 YYREEE (reference sequence). The CDR3 sequence is 16 residues long. V shed 1 base and J shed 0 bases, with 10 bases lying between them. CDR3 amino acids: CASSLRGAANTGELFF. The CDR3 nucleotides read TGTGCCAGCAGCTTGAGAGGGGCCGCGAACACCGGGGAGCTGTTTTTT.

The sample holds many counts of this clonotype. The chain couples TRBV4-1 to TRBJ2-1; perhaps D is TRBD1 or TRBD2 (5 bases each). The CDR3 runs 16 residues. V shed 5 bases and J shed 1 base, with 15 bases lying between them. Germline V CDR1 and CDR2: MGHRA, YSYEKL. The DNA for the CDR3 is TGCGCCAGCAGCGCCCTTGGTTGGGGGTCCTACAATGAGCAGTTCTTC. Translated: CASSALGWGSYNEQFF.

This clonotype qualifies as medium-sized. CDR3 bases: TGTGCCAGCAGCTTAGACGGGAGGATCCCTGGAAACACCATATATTTT. It codes for CASSLDGRIPGNTIYF. The chain recombines TRBV7-6 with TRBJ1-3, with D hard to call. V lost 1 base and J lost 2, with 12 bases in between. This CDR3 spans 16 amino acids. The V gene's germline CDR1 is SGHVS and CDR2 FNYEAQ. Together with reference TRBV7-6 and TRBJ1-3, the CDR3 gives the full variable domain: GAGVSQSPRYKVTKRGQDVALRCDPISGHVSLYWYRQALGQGPEFLTYFNYEAQQDKSGLPNDRFSAERPEGSISTLTIQRTEQRDSAMYRCASSLDGRIPGNTIYFGEGSWLTVV.

As regards this clonotype: Being one base from a much bigger clone, this may be a read error. The chain carries TRBV9 and TRBJ1-2, with 7 bases fitting TRBD1. This CDR3 comprises 15 residues. Germline V gene data show CDR1 as SGDLS and CDR2 as YYNGEE. The DNA of the CDR3 is TGTGCCAGCAGCGCCATAGTTGGACAGGACTATGGCTCCACCTTC. Its protein product is CASSAIVGQDYGSTF.

The V gene is TRBV5-1, the J gene TRBJ1-6, with D tentatively TRBD1 (5 bases). Germline CDR1 SGHRS, CDR2 YFSETQ. Trimming removed 1 base from V and 7 bases from J, with 15 bases in between. This CDR3 comprises 16 residues. In DNA, the CDR3 is TGCGCCAGCAGCTTGTCTAGCGGGGACTCAAATTCACCCCTCCACTTT. Translation gives CASSLSSGDSNSPLHF. Drawing the rest from reference TRBV5-1 and TRBJ1-6, the complete variable domain is KAGVTQTPRYLIKTRGQQVTLSCSPISGHRSVSWYQQTPGQGLQFLFEYFSETQRNKGNFPGRFSGRQFSNSRSEMNVSTLELGDSALYLCASSLSSGDSNSPLHFGNGTRLTVT.

The rearrangement uses TRBV11-2 and TRBJ2-6, with no clear D. CDR1 SGHAT and CDR2 FQNNGV come from the germline V gene. The V end lost 4 bases, the J end lost 4 bases, and 8 bases lay between the germline ends. This CDR3 contains 14 residues. The CDR3 loop is CASSSSHGANVLTF. For the CDR3, the DNA is TGTGCCAGCAGCTCATCTCACGGGGCCAACGTCCTGACTTTC.

With respect to this clonotype: It is unclear where the CDR3 begins or ends on the DNA, so no DNA is shown, and the CDR3 is as TCRdb lists it. The rearrangement uses TRBV2 and TRBJ1-2; the D segment call TRBD1 is taken from the table without a DNA check. The CDR3 is 14 amino acids in total, end residues counted. The germline V gene encodes CDR1 SNHLY and CDR2 FYNNEI. The CDR3 loop is CASEGAEAFFGYTF.

The J gene is TRBJ2-3, the V gene TRBV7-9; TRBD2 is a possible D gene (5 bases). The CDR3 covers 16 residues. Trimming stripped 4 bases from V and 2 bases from J, with 16 bases between. Per the germline V gene, CDR1 is SEHNR and CDR2 is FQNEAQ (reference sequence). Here the CDR3 DNA reads TGTGCCAGCAGCTCTAGTGGGCGACTAAACACAGATACGCAGTATTTT. This translates into CASSSSGRLNTDTQYF.

The chain links TRBV25-1 to TRBJ2-2; TRBD2 might be the D (5 bases). The CDR3 has 13 amino acids. V gave up 4 bases and J gave up 6 bases, with 9 bases separating them. Germline CDR1 is MGHDK and CDR2 is SYGVNS. CDR3 amino acids: CASSAWESGELFF. CDR3 bases: TGTGCCAGCAGTGCCTGGGAGTCCGGGGAGCTGTTTTTT.